A selection of T cell receptor beta chains follows, all from one sample in a study of T cell responses to AZD1222 COVID-19 vaccine. Method: immunoSEQ multiplex PCR; TCRdb's copy keeps in-frame clones and lacks some. The repertoire consists of about 97,000 clones, with more than 70% occurring once and the leading ten covering roughly 2.8%. Sequencing was performed on peripheral blood, taken on day 0 of AZD1222 vaccination. These receptors were collected from an adult in good health. The CDR3 runs from the conserved cysteine through the conserved F or W. The order of the fields is J gene, D gene, clone size, CDR3 length, V gene, CDR3 protein, CDR3 DNA. D genes are given only for firm matches. Clone size is shown for a subset of rows, as once, few, many or a class of expanded clone.

TRBJ1-2,.,.,15,TRBV6-5,CATLPINPWGYGYTF,TGTGCCACCCTACCGATTAATCCCTGGGGCTATGGCTACACCTTC
TRBJ2-2,TRBD1,.,15,TRBV5-4,CASSAGQDNTGELFF,TGTGCCAGCAGCGCGGGACAGGACAACACCGGGGAGCTGTTTTTT
TRBJ2-3,.,.,14,TRBV5-6,CASSHRGGTDTQYF,TGTGCCAGCAGTCACCGAGGGGGCACAGATACGCAGTATTTT
TRBJ1-6,TRBD1,.,16,TRBV6-2/TRBV6-3,CASSPRQGAYDSPLHF,TGTGCCAGCAGTCCGCGACAGGGGGCCTATGATTCACCCCTCCACTTT
TRBJ2-5,TRBD2,once,17,TRBV3-1/TRBV3-2,CASSQDTSGGALETQYF,TGTGCCAGCAGCCAAGATACCAGCGGGGGGGCCTTAGAGACCCAGTACTTC
TRBJ1-6,.,.,14,TRBV6-1,CASSERGNPSPLHF,TGTGCCAGCAGTGAACGAGGGAACCCTTCACCCCTCCACTTT
TRBJ1-2,TRBD1,once,15,TRBV6-5,CASSRSGQGSYGYTF,TGTGCCAGCAGTCGCTCGGGACAGGGGTCCTATGGCTACACCTTC
TRBJ1-6,.,.,17,TRBV19,CASSPSGGALRNSPLHF,TGTGCCAGTAGTCCCTCCGGGGGGGCCTTGAGGAATTCACCCCTCCACTTT
TRBJ1-4,.,.,15,TRBV6-5,CASSWSLSRNEKLFF,TGTGCCAGCAGTTGGAGTCTGTCCCGAAATGAAAAACTGTTTTTT
TRBJ1-6,TRBD1,.,15,TRBV18,CASSLGTGGNSPLHF,TGTGCCAGCTCATTAGGGACAGGGGGAAATTCACCCCTCCACTTT
TRBJ1-6,.,few,14,TRBV6-5,CASSPTGFRSPLHF,TGTGCCAGCAGCCCAACAGGGTTCAGGTCACCCCTCCACTTT
TRBJ2-7,TRBD1,few,16,TRBV30,CAWRTPPGTGTYEQYF,TGTGCCTGGAGAACTCCTCCCGGGACAGGGACCTACGAGCAGTACTTC
TRBJ1-6,.,.,17,TRBV12-5,CASGLVGTSSYNSPLHF,TGTGCTAGTGGTTTGGTAGGGACTAGCTCCTATAATTCACCCCTCCACTTT
TRBJ2-6,.,.,16,TRBV3-1/TRBV3-2,CASSHWQFSGANVLTF,TGTGCCAGCAGCCATTGGCAGTTCTCTGGGGCCAACGTCCTGACTTTC
TRBJ2-1,.,.,11,TRBV12-3/TRBV12-4,CASSPRHEQFF,TGTGCCAGCAGTCCCCGACATGAGCAGTTCTTC
TRBJ2-3,TRBD2,.,16,TRBV27,CASSGGTSRSTDTQYF,TGTGCCAGCAGTGGGGGGACTAGCAGAAGCACAGATACGCAGTATTTT
TRBJ1-2,.,few,14,TRBV7-2,CASSSRGGDYGYTF,TGTGCCAGCAGCTCTCGTGGAGGGGACTATGGCTACACCTTC
TRBJ1-4,.,.,16,TRBV5-8,CASSYFGRASNEKLFF,TGTGCCAGCAGCTACTTTGGCAGGGCGTCTAATGAAAAACTGTTTTTT
TRBJ1-6,.,.,18,TRBV28,CASSLPRDLGYENSPLHF,TGTGCCAGCAGTTTACCCAGGGACCTCGGCTACGAGAATTCACCCCTCCACTTT
TRBJ1-1,.,.,16,TRBV4-1,CASSRGYRLMNTEAFF,TGCGCCAGCAGCCGCGGATACAGGCTCATGAACACTGAAGCTTTCTTT
TRBJ1-1,TRBD1,.,16,TRBV4-2,CASSQEPTGYATEAFF,TGTGCCAGCAGCCAAGAGCCGACAGGGTATGCCACTGAAGCTTTCTTT
TRBJ1-1,.,.,14,TRBV5-1,CASSFGLTRTEAFF,TGCGCCAGCAGCTTCGGATTAACGAGGACTGAAGCTTTCTTT
TRBJ1-1,.,once,12,TRBV27,CASSSGPSGAFF,TGTGCCAGTAGCTCGGGCCCGTCCGGAGCTTTCTTT
TRBJ1-4,.,.,15,TRBV6-5,CASRRQSPTNEKLFF,TGTGCCAGCAGAAGACAGTCCCCAACTAATGAAAAACTGTTTTTT
TRBJ2-2,.,.,13,TRBV2,CASHYAGSGELFF,TGTGCCAGTCATTACGCTGGCAGCGGGGAGCTGTTTTTT
TRBJ2-7,TRBD1,.,13,TRBV27,CASRRQGSYEQYF,TGTGCCAGCAGGCGACAGGGGTCCTACGAGCAGTACTTC
TRBJ1-4,.,.,14,TRBV5-1,CASRLAVTNEKLFF,TGCGCCAGCAGACTTGCGGTTACTAATGAAAAACTGTTTTTT
TRBJ2-5,TRBD1,.,13,TRBV19,CASGATGAETQYF,TGTGCCAGTGGGGCAACAGGGGCAGAGACCCAGTACTTC
TRBJ2-7,.,.,14,TRBV11-3,CASSLEWTAYEQYF,TGTGCCAGCAGCTTAGAATGGACAGCGTACGAGCAGTACTTC
TRBJ1-3,.,.,15,TRBV7-9,CASAPRWGAGNTIYF,TGTGCCAGCGCGCCCAGGTGGGGGGCTGGAAACACCATATATTTT
TRBJ2-3,TRBD1,.,16,TRBV27,CASYPVGTGATDTQYF,TGTGCCAGCTATCCCGTGGGGACAGGGGCCACAGATACGCAGTATTTT
TRBJ1-2,TRBD1,.,14,TRBV19,CASSRRQGVYGYTF,TGTGCCAGTAGTAGGAGACAGGGAGTTTATGGCTACACCTTC
TRBJ1-2,.,.,10,TRBV6-4,CASRVGGYTF,TGTGCCAGCAGGGTCGGAGGCTACACCTTC
TRBJ2-7,TRBD2,once,13,TRBV6-6,CASTGGGAYEQYF,TGTGCCAGCACGGGGGGTGGTGCCTACGAGCAGTACTTC
TRBJ2-2,.,.,14,TRBV6-5,CASSYRLDAGELFF,TGTGCCAGCAGTTACCGACTAGACGCCGGGGAGCTGTTTTTT
TRBJ1-5,TRBD1,.,14,TRBV6-6,CASIGQGGNQPQHF,TGTGCCAGCATTGGACAGGGCGGCAATCAGCCCCAGCATTTT
TRBJ2-1,TRBD1,.,14,TRBV29-1,CSVEGDRGLNEQFF,TGCAGCGTCGAAGGGGACAGGGGTTTAAATGAGCAGTTCTTC
TRBJ2-7,.,.,13,TRBV4-3,CASSQDSRYEQYF,TGCGCCAGCAGCCAAGATAGTAGGTACGAGCAGTACTTC